Listed below are T cell receptor beta chains from one sample, sequenced in a study of T cell changes during pregnancy in multiple sclerosis. This table comes from immunoSEQ multiplex PCR, and its TCRdb copy is limited to in-frame clones, with some not included. This table has 25,000 to 30,000 clones, about nine tenths appearing once. The sample in question was CD4+ T cells from peripheral blood mononuclear cells, obtained in the first trimester of pregnancy. The receptors stem from a female donor in good health, enrolled as a control in a pregnancy study. Each CDR3 is given with its conserved first and last residue.

v_call,j_call,cdr3_aa
TRBV18,TRBJ1-6,CASSPGDRGYSALHF
TRBV7-8,TRBJ2-5,CASSLIRGEETQYF
TRBV27,TRBJ2-2,CASRKGLAGGVTGELFF
TRBV9,TRBJ1-1,CASSRDSHTEAFF
TRBV4-2,TRBJ1-2,CASSPLEGNYGYTF
TRBV4-3,TRBJ1-3,CASSQDPRSGSAIYF
TRBV11-2,TRBJ1-1,CASSHGMGQGGPEAFF
TRBV11-1,TRBJ2-3,CASSPASGLTDTQYF
TRBV5-4,TRBJ2-3,CASSLFGTSSYSDTQYF
TRBV11-3,TRBJ2-3,CASSLQTGGDTQYF
TRBV6-6,TRBJ2-3,CASSYSKTYTQYF
TRBV5-5,TRBJ1-4,CASSLAAGSGVGEKLFF
TRBV7-9,TRBJ1-4,CASSSTGGRREKLFF
TRBV9,TRBJ2-2,CASSIRQKTGELFF
TRBV5-5,TRBJ1-6,CASSRYRGSYNSPLHF
TRBV6-6,TRBJ2-7,CASGPRQGIYEQYF
TRBV9,TRBJ2-1,CASSEREGDNEQFF
TRBV7-9,TRBJ1-1,CASSSQAWAFF
TRBV9,TRBJ2-2,CASSATSAYTGELFF
TRBV2,TRBJ1-6,CASIVEISSNSPLHF
TRBV9,TRBJ2-1,CASSVGTRGYNEQFF
TRBV5-1,TRBJ2-2,CASSPTSGNGGELFF
TRBV7-9,TRBJ1-2,CASSLASRDSHGYTF
TRBV2,TRBJ1-1,CAVTLGRGEEAFF
TRBV19,TRBJ2-2,CASSMNRAGAGTGELFF
TRBV2,TRBJ1-4,CASSPPVYEKLFF
TRBV4-3,TRBJ2-6,CASSLRGGANVLTF
TRBV7-9,TRBJ1-6,CASTSQGSSYNSPLHF
TRBV30,TRBJ2-3,CAWSVSRTSGLQSDTQYF
TRBV5-6,TRBJ1-4,CASSLRGTGGNEKLFF
TRBV29-1,TRBJ1-4,CSVARVVNEKLFF
TRBV27,TRBJ2-1,CASKGPSSYNEQFF
TRBV19,TRBJ1-1,CASKDRLFDTEAFF
TRBV7-2,TRBJ1-2,CASSTGGMGQLYGYTF
TRBV25-1,TRBJ2-6,CASSRGRGQSRANVLTF
TRBV5-1,TRBJ1-1,CASSFQGQGDTEAFF
TRBV4-3,TRBJ2-5,CASSPYYHLETQYF
TRBV18,TRBJ2-2,CASSRGQNTGELFF
TRBV9,TRBJ2-2,CASSHRAGELFF
TRBV6-5,TRBJ2-2,CASSYLQGFGGELFF
TRBV6-5,TRBJ1-6,CASSYGTGSESPLHF
TRBV4-3,TRBJ2-3,CASSPRGLAGVKSKNTQYF
TRBV2,TRBJ2-5,CASSGGGGRQETQYF